This T cell receptor (beta chain) was obtained from a study of response to subunit inactivated influenza vaccine. Broader study findings: That few new T cells are recruited by each seasonal influenza vaccination was the authors' suggestion.

For this clonotype: What it recognizes is unknown.

TCRdb itself ran the RT-PCR reads through MiXCR, one entry per CDR3 protein. The repertoire holds approximately 530,000 distinct CDR3 sequences, with 10% to 15% as singletons. The germline V gene encodes CDR1 SNHLY and CDR2 FYNNEI. The J segment lost 0 bases and the V segment lost 8 bases, leaving 4 bases of the junction unmatched. The CDR3 loop spans 13 amino acids. The chain carries TRBV2 and TRBJ2-7, with TRBD2 matching 7 bases. This sequence originates from a man aged 45 to 65 who received an inactivated influenza vaccine. Here the sequenced sample was PBMCs from blood, taken about 40 days after vaccination. CDR3 DNA: TGTGCCAGCGGCGGGAGCCTCTCCTACGAGCAGTACTTC. It encodes CASGGSLSYEQYF.